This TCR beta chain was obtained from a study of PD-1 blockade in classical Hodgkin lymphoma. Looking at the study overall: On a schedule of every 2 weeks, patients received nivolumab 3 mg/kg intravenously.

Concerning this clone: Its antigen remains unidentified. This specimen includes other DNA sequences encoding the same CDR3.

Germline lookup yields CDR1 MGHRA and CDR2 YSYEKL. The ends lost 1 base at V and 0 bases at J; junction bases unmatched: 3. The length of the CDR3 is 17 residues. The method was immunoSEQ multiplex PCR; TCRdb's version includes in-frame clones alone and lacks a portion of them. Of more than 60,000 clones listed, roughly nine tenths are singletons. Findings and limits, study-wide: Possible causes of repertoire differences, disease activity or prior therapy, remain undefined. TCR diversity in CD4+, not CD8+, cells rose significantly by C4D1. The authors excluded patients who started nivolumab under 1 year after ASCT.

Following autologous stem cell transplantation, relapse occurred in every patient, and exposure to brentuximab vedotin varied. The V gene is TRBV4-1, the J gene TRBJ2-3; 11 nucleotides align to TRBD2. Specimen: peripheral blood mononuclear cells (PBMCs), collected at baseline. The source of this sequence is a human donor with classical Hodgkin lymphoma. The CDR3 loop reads CASSQGRLAGSTDTQYF. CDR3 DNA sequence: TGCGCCAGCAGCCAAGGGAGACTAGCGGGAAGCACAGATACGCAGTATTTT.